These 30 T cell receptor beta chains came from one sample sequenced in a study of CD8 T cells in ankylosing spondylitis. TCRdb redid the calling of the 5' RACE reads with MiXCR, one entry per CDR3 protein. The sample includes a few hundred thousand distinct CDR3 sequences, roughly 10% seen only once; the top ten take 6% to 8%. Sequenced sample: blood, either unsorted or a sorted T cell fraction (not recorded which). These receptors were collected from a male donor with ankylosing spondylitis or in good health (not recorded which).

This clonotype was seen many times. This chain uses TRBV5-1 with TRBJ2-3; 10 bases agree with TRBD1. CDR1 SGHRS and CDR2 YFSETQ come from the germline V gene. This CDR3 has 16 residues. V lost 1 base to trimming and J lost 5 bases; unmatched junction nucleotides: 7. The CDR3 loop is CASSLTRTGGGDTQYF. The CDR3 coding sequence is TGCGCCAGCAGCTTGACAAGGACAGGGGGAGGAGATACGCAGTATTTT. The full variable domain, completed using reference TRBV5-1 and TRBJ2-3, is KAGVTQTPRYLIKTRGQQVTLSCSPISGHRSVSWYQQTPGQGLQFLFEYFSETQRNKGNFPGRFSGRQFSNSRSEMNVSTLELGDSALYLCASSLTRTGGGDTQYFGPGTRLTVL.

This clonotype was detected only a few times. CDR3 residues: CASSQVANYEQYF. CDR3 nucleotides: TGTGCCAGCAGCCAAGTAGCCAACTACGAGCAGTACTTC. This chain connects TRBV3-1 to TRBJ2-7; D not certain. Trimming took off 1 base at V and 3 bases at J, with 7 bases between the two ends. This CDR3 has 13 residues. The germline V gene has CDR1 LGHDT and CDR2 YNNKEL (reference sequence).

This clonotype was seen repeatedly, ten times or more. CDR3 DNA: TGTGCCAGCAGTTTCACGCCTGGGGGTGAAAAACTGTTTTTT. Residues: CASSFTPGGEKLFF. The chain employs TRBV12-3 or TRBV12-4 and TRBJ1-4, with D maybe TRBD1 (5 bases). With 3 bases removed from V and 7 bases from J, the gap between germline ends came to 12 bases. The CDR3 is 14 residues long.

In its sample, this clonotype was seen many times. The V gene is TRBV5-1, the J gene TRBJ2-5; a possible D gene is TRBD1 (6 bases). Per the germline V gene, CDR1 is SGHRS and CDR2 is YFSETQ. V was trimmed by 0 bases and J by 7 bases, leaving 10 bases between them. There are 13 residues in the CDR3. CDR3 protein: CASSLDFRGTQYF. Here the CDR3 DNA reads TGCGCCAGCAGCTTGGACTTCAGGGGGACCCAGTACTTC. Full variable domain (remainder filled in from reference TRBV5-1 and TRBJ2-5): KAGVTQTPRYLIKTRGQQVTLSCSPISGHRSVSWYQQTPGQGLQFLFEYFSETQRNKGNFPGRFSGRQFSNSRSEMNVSTLELGDSALYLCASSLDFRGTQYFGPGTRLLVL.

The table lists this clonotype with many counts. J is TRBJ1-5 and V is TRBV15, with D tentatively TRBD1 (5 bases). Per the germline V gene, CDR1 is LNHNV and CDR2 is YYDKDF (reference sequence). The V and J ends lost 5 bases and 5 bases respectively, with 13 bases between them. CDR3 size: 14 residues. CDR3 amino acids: CATSPVGDDQPQHF. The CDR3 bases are TGTGCCACCAGCCCCGTGGGGGACGATCAGCCCCAGCATTTT.

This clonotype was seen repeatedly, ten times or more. The CDR3 spells CASSQEVRDLPAGELFF. In nucleotides, the CDR3 is TGTGCCAGCAGCCAAGAGGTTAGGGACCTCCCCGCCGGGGAGCTGTTTTTT. The chain uses TRBV3-1 and TRBJ2-2; D assignment may be TRBD1 or TRBD2 (5 bases each). V lost 0 bases and J lost 6, with 17 bases in between. Germline CDR1 is LGHDT and CDR2 is YNNKEL (reference sequence). The CDR3 loop spans 17 amino acids.

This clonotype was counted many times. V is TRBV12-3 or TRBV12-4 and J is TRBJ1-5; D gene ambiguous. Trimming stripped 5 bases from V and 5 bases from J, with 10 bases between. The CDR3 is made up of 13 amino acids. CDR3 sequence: CASSRGTYQPQHF. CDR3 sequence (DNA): TGTGCCAGCAGTCGGGGTACCTATCAGCCCCAGCATTTT.

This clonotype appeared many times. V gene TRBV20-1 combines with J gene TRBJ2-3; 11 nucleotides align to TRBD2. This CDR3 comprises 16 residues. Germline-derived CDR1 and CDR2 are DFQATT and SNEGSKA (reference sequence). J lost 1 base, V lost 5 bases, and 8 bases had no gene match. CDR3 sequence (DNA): TGCAGTGCTGCGATCCCTAGCGGGGGGCGCACAGATACGCAGTATTTT. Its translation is CSAAIPSGGRTDTQYF.

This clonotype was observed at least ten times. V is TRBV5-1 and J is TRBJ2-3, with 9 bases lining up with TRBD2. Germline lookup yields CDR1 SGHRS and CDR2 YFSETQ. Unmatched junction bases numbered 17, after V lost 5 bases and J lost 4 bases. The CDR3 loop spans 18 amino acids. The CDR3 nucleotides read TGCGCCAGCAGATCCGGCAATCTGGGCGGGGGGGGTGCAGATACGCAGTATTTT. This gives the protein CASRSGNLGGGGADTQYF.

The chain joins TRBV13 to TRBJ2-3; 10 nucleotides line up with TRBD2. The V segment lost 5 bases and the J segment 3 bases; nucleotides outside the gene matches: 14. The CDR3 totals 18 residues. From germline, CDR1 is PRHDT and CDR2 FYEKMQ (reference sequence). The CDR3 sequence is CASSAKAPSGGVTDTQYF. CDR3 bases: TGTGCCAGCAGCGCCAAGGCCCCCAGCGGGGGGGTGACAGATACGCAGTATTTT.

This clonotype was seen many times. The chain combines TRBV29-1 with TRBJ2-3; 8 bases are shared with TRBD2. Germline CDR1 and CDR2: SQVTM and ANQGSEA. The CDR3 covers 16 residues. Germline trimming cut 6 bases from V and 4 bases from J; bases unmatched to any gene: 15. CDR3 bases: TGCAGCGTCGACCTCCCAGGGGCGGGAGGATCAGATACGCAGTATTTT. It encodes CSVDLPGAGGSDTQYF.

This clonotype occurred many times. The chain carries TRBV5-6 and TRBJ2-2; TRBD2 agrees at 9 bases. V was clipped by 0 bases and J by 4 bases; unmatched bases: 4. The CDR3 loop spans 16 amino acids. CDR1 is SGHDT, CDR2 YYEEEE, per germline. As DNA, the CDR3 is TGTGCCAGCAGCTTGGTAGCGGGAGTTATCACCGGGGAGCTGTTTTTT. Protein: CASSLVAGVITGELFF.

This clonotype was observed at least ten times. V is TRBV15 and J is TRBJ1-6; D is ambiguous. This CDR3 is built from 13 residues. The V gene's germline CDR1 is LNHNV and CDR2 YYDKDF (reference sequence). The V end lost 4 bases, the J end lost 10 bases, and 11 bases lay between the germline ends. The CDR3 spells CATSTRLESPLHF. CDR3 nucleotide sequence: TGTGCCACCAGCACACGCTTGGAGTCACCCCTCCACTTT.

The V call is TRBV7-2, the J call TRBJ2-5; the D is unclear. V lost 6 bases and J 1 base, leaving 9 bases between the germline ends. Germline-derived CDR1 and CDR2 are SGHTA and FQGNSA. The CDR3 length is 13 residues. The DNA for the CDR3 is TGTGCCAGCAGGTGGACGGGCCAAGAGACCCAGTACTTC. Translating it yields CASRWTGQETQYF.

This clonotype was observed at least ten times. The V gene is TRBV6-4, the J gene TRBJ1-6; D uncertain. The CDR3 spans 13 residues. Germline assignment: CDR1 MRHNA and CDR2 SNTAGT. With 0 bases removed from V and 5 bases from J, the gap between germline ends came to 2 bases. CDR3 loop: CASSDSDNSPLHF. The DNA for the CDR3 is TGTGCCAGCAGTGACTCGGATAATTCACCCCTCCACTTT.

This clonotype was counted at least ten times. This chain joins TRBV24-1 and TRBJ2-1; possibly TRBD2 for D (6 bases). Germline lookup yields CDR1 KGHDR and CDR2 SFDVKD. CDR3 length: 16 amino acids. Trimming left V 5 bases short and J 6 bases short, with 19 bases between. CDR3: CATSGGDSEIPNEQFF. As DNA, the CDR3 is TGTGCCACCAGTGGGGGGGATAGCGAGATCCCCAATGAGCAGTTCTTC.

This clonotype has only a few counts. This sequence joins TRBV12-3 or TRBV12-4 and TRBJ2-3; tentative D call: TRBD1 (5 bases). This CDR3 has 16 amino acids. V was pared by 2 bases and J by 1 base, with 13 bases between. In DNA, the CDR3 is TGTGCCAGCAGTTTACTTAGGGGATGGGGCACAGATACGCAGTATTTT. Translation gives CASSLLRGWGTDTQYF.

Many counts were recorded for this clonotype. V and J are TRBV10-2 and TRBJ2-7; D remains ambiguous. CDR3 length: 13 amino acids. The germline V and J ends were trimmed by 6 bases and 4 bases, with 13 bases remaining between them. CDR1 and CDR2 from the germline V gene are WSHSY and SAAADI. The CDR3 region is CASRPGTKYEQYF. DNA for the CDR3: TGCGCCAGCAGGCCAGGAACGAAATACGAGCAGTACTTC.

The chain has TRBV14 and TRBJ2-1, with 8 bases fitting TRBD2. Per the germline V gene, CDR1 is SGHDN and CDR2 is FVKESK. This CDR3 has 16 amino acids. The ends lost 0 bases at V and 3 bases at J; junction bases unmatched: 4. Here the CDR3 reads CASSQDPGLVYNEQFF. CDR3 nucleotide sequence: TGTGCCAGCAGCCAAGATCCGGGACTAGTCTACAATGAGCAGTTCTTC. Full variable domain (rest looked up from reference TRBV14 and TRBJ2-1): EAGVTQFPSHSVIEKGQTVTLRCDPISGHDNLYWYRRVMGKEIKFLLHFVKESKQDESGMPNNRFLAERTGGTYSTLKVQPAELEDSGVYFCASSQDPGLVYNEQFFGPGTRLTVL.

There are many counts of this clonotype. This CDR3 is CASSSDSAGKGADTQYF. CDR3 coding DNA: TGTGCCAGCAGTTCAGACAGTGCGGGGAAAGGGGCAGATACGCAGTATTTT. This chain joins TRBV6-5 and TRBJ2-3; maybe TRBD2 (6 bases). The CDR3 consists of 17 residues. Germline CDR1 and CDR2: MNHEY and SVGAGI. V was clipped by 4 bases and J by 4 bases, with 21 bases between them.

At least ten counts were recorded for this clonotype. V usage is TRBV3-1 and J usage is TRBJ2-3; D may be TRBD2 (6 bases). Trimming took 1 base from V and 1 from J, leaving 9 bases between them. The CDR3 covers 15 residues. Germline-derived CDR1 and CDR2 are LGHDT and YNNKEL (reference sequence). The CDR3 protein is CASSQGLEGTDTQYF. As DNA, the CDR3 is TGTGCCAGCAGCCAAGGACTAGAGGGCACAGATACGCAGTATTTT.

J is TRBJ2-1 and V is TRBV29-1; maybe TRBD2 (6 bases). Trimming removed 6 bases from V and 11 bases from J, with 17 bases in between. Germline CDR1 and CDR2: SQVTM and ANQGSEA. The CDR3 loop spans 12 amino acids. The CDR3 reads CSVWGLGDQQFF. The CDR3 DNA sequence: TGCAGCGTGTGGGGACTGGGCGATCAGCAGTTCTTC.

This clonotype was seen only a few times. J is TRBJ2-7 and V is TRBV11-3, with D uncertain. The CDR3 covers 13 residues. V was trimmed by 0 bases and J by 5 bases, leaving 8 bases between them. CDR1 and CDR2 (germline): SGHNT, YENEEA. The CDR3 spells CASSLEGWNEQYF. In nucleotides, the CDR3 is TGTGCCAGCAGCTTAGAAGGGTGGAACGAGCAGTACTTC.

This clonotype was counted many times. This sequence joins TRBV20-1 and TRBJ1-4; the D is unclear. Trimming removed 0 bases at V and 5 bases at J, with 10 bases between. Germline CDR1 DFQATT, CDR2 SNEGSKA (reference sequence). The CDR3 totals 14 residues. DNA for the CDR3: TGCAGTGCTAGAGATCTAGCTCTCAATGAAAAACTGTTTTTT. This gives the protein CSARDLALNEKLFF.

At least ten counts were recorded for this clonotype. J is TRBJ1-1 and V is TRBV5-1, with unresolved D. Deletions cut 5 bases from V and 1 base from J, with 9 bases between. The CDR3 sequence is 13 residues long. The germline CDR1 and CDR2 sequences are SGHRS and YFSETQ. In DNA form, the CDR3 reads TGCGCCAGCAGGTCCTCGAGGAACACTGAAGCTTTCTTT. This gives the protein CASRSSRNTEAFF.

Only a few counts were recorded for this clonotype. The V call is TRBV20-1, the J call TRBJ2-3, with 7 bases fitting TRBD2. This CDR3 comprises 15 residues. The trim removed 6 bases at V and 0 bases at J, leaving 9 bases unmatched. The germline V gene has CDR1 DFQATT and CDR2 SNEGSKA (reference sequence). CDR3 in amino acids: CSASPGLTSTDTQYF. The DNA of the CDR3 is TGCAGTGCGTCCCCGGGACTAACTAGCACAGATACGCAGTATTTT.

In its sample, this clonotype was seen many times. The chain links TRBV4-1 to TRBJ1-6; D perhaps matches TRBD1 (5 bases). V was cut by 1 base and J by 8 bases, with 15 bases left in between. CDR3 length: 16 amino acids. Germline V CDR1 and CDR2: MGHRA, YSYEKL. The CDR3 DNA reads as TGCGCCAGCAGCCAAGCACAAGGGGAGTGGGATTCACCCCTCCACTTT. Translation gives CASSQAQGEWDSPLHF.

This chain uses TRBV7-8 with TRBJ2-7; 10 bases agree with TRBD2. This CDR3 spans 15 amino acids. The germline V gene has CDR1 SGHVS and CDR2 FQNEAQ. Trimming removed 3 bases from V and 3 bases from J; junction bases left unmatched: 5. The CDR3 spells CASSFRAGGVYEQYF. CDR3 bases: TGTGCCAGCAGCTTTAGAGCGGGAGGGGTCTACGAGCAGTACTTC.

The CDR3 nucleotides read TGTGCCAGCAGTCCCCGACTAGCGGGCACAGATACGCAGTATTTT. This codes for CASSPRLAGTDTQYF. The chain links TRBV2 to TRBJ2-3, with 9 bases matching TRBD2. The CDR3 sequence is 15 residues long. The junction had 4 bases not matched to a gene; V was cut back by 5 bases and J by 1 base. Looked up from germline, CDR1 is SNHLY and CDR2 is FYNNEI.

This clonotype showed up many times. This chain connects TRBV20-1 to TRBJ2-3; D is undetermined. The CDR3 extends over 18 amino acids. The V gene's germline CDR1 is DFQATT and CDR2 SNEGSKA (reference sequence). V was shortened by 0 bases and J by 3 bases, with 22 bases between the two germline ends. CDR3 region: CSARDPFRTSPRTDTQYF. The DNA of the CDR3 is TGCAGTGCTAGAGATCCATTCCGGACCAGCCCGAGGACAGATACGCAGTATTTT.